The 14 T cell receptor beta chains presented below share a single source sample, sequenced in a study of blood T cell repertoires in COVID-19. Some clones are missing from TCRdb's copy, which holds only in-frame ones; the method was immunoSEQ multiplex PCR. This table holds over 250,000 clones, under 90% found once. Input material: PBMCs or T cells enriched from blood (not recorded which). The receptors stem from a man aged 25-45 years with acute COVID-19.

On this clone itself: The final CDR3 position lacks the conserved phenylalanine or tryptophan, pointing to a likely read error. The limits of the CDR3 on the DNA are not certain, so only TCRdb's listed CDR3 is given. The chain combines TRBV5-5 with TRBJ2-7; the table's D gene call, TRBD2, was not cross checked with the DNA. With termini counted, the CDR3 has 15 amino acids. Germline V gene sequence: CDR1 SGHKS, CDR2 YYEKEE (reference sequence). This chain's CDR3 is CASRENRGLADERYA.

The V gene is TRBV19, the J gene TRBJ1-4, with D tentatively TRBD1 (6 bases). Germline-derived CDR1 and CDR2 are LNHDA and SQIVND (reference sequence). This CDR3 contains 14 residues. The V gene lost 7 bases and the J gene lost 2 bases, with 11 bases spanning the gap. Here the CDR3 DNA reads TGTGCCAGTACTCCGACAGGTACTAATGAAAAACTGTTTTTT. Encoded protein: CASTPTGTNEKLFF.

This sequence joins TRBV21-1 and TRBJ1-2. TRBV21-1 is shown as a pseudogene. The CDR3 loop spans 15 amino acids. CDR3 DNA: TGTGCCAGCCCCTCACATTCCCCCCCAGCGCATGGCTACACCTTC. Translating it yields CASPSHSPPAHGYTF.

DNA of the CDR3: TGCGCCAGCAGCCCCGGGAGCGCGGCCCCAGATACGCAGTATTTT. Its translation: CASSPGSAAPDTQYF. This chain uses TRBV5-1 with TRBJ2-3; TRBD2 might be the D (6 bases). Germline V gene lookup returns CDR1 SGHRS and CDR2 YFSETQ. The ends were cut back, 4 bases at V and 4 bases at J, with 16 bases in the middle. This CDR3 region has 15 residues.

This chain connects TRBV6-2 or TRBV6-3 to TRBJ2-1; 12 nucleotides agree with TRBD2. Germline loops: CDR1 MNHEY, CDR2 SVGEGT. The trim removed 5 bases at V and 5 bases at J, leaving 7 bases unmatched. The length of the CDR3 is 16 residues. For the CDR3, the DNA is TGTGCCAGCAGTGATGGACTAGCGGGGAAACACAATGAGCAGTTCTTC. Amino acids: CASSDGLAGKHNEQFF.

The chain joins TRBV5-6 to TRBJ1-2; 10 bases line up with TRBD1. The CDR3 consists of 14 residues. The ends lost 2 bases at V and 4 bases at J; junction bases unmatched: 2. CDR1 is SGHDT, CDR2 YYEEEE, per germline. CDR3 DNA: TGTGCCAGCAGCTTACGGGACAGGGGCTATGGCTACACCTTC. Encoded protein: CASSLRDRGYGYTF.

The CDR3 reads CASSFGEGQREKLFF. In DNA form, the CDR3 reads TGTGCCAGCAGTTTTGGGGAGGGACAACGGGAAAAACTGTTTTTT. This chain uses TRBV28 with TRBJ1-4; tentatively, D is TRBD1 (6 bases). V lost 3 bases and J 8 bases, leaving 16 bases between the germline ends. Germline CDR1 is MDHEN and CDR2 is SYDVKM. The CDR3 has 15 residues.

The chain has TRBV29-1 and TRBJ2-2; D may be TRBD1 (6 bases). V lost 7 bases, J lost 2 bases, and 11 bases lay in between. This CDR3 is built from 13 residues. Germline V gene lookup returns CDR1 SQVTM and CDR2 ANQGSEA. The chain's CDR3 is CSGRDTNTGELFF. The CDR3 DNA sequence: TGCAGCGGTCGGGACACCAACACCGGGGAGCTGTTTTTT.

V usage is TRBV15 and J usage is TRBJ1-2; 7 bases align to TRBD1. This CDR3 region has 17 residues. The trim removed 3 bases at V and 6 bases at J, leaving 16 bases unmatched. CDR1 LNHNV and CDR2 YYDKDF come from the germline V gene (reference sequence). CDR3 residues: CATSRGQQGRAMDGYTF. In DNA form, the CDR3 reads TGTGCCACCAGCAGGGGACAACAGGGGCGGGCGATGGATGGCTACACCTTC. The whole variable domain, filled in from reference TRBV15 and TRBJ1-2, reads DAMVIQNPRYQVTQFGKPVTLSCSQTLNHNVMYWYQQKSSQAPKLLFHYYDKDFNNEADTPDNFQSRRPNTSFCFLDIRSPGLGDTAMYLCATSRGQQGRAMDGYTFGSGTRLTVV.

This chain connects TRBV18 to TRBJ2-3, with TRBD2 as a possible D gene (6 bases). The CDR3 covers 16 residues. V shed 3 bases and J shed 1 base, with 14 bases lying between them. The V gene's germline CDR1 is KGHSH and CDR2 LQKENI. The CDR3 sequence is CASSPTAAGRTDTQYF. The CDR3 bases are TGTGCCAGCTCACCCACTGCAGCGGGCCGCACAGATACGCAGTATTTT.

The rearrangement links TRBV6-1 to TRBJ2-7, with 7 bases lining up with TRBD2. Germline CDR1 MNHNS, CDR2 SASEGT. This CDR3 has 14 amino acids. The J segment lost 6 bases and the V segment lost 2 bases, leaving 7 bases of the junction unmatched. The CDR3 sequence: CASSEWRGNGEQYV. As DNA, the CDR3 is TGTGCCAGCAGTGAATGGCGGGGGAACGGCGAGCAGTACGTC.

The CDR3 loop reads CAWAGGSSYNSPLHF. In nucleotides, the CDR3 is TGTGCCTGGGCAGGGGGCAGCTCCTATAATTCACCCCTCCACTTT. J is TRBJ1-6 and V is TRBV30; 8 bases map to TRBD1. Germline V gene lookup returns CDR1 GTSNPN and CDR2 SVGIG (reference sequence). Losses at the gene ends were 5 bases for V and 0 bases for J; bases not matched to a gene: 3. The CDR3 is made up of 15 amino acids. The full variable domain, completed using reference TRBV30 and TRBJ1-6, is SQTIHQWPATLVQPVGSPLSLECTVEGTSNPNLYWYRQAAGRGLQLLFYSVGIGQISSEVPQNLSASRPQDRQFILSSKKLLLSDSGFYLCAWAGGSSYNSPLHFGNGTRLTVT.

This chain connects TRBV13 to TRBJ2-5; 10 nucleotides match TRBD2. Looked up from germline, CDR1 is PRHDT and CDR2 is FYEKMQ (reference sequence). Unmatched junction bases numbered 9, after V lost 4 bases and J lost 7 bases. The CDR3 length is 15 residues. CDR3 DNA sequence: TGTGCCAGCAGCTCGAACTTAGCGGGGGGCCGGACCCAGTACTTC. Translating it yields CASSSNLAGGRTQYF.

The V call is TRBV3-1 (or the pseudogene TRBV3-2), the J call TRBJ1-6, with D unclear. The CDR3 extends over 14 amino acids. The V end was cut by 3 bases, the J end by 4 bases, with 7 bases between. Germline V CDR1 and CDR2: LGHDT, YNNKEL (reference sequence). In DNA form, the CDR3 reads TGTGCCAGCAGCCAGGCCGGGTATAATTCACCCCTCCACTTT. Its protein product is CASSQAGYNSPLHF.